The rows below give T cell receptor beta chains drawn from one sample of a study of control samples from healthy donors and cancer patients. Sequenced by immunoSEQ multiplex PCR; TCRdb stores in-frame clones only, minus some. Of 40,000 to 55,000 clones in the sample, 89% were seen once. Material for sequencing was PBMCs. These receptors were obtained from a man aged 35-49 years with colorectal cancer. CDR3s include the opening cysteine and the closing phenylalanine or tryptophan. The D gene is left open where the match is weak. The listing skips clone size in some rows; elsewhere it reads once, few, many or a size class.

CASSEGLAGGTYEQYF TGTGCCAGCAGTGAGGGTCTAGCGGGAGGGACCTACGAGCAGTACTTC TRBV2 TRBD2 once 16 TRBJ2-7
CAISEADFWAGNTIYF TGTGCCATCAGTGAGGCGGATTTCTGGGCTGGAAACACCATATATTTT TRBV10-3 - - 16 TRBJ1-3
CASSLFWQTEAFF TGTGCCAGCAGCTTGTTCTGGCAGACGGAAGCTTTCTTT TRBV5-4 - - 13 TRBJ1-1
CASSQADEVWGGYTF TGTGCCAGCAGTCAAGCCGACGAGGTTTGGGGTGGCTACACCTTC TRBV27 - - 15 TRBJ1-2
CASSIRDEQETQYF TGTGCCAGTAGTATACGAGACGAACAAGAGACCCAGTACTTC TRBV19 - - 14 TRBJ2-5
CASSSLDRRTTNEKLFF TGTGCCAGCAGCTCTCTCGACAGAAGAACAACTAATGAAAAACTGTTTTTT TRBV7-9 - - 17 TRBJ1-4
CASSSKTGASTEAFF TGTGCCAGCAGTTCAAAGACCGGGGCGAGCACTGAAGCTTTCTTT TRBV7-9 - - 15 TRBJ1-1
CASSVLGDGAGELFF TGTGCCAGCAGCGTACTGGGAGACGGCGCCGGGGAGCTGTTTTTT TRBV9 - - 15 TRBJ2-2
CASSLARLGTVTGELFF TGTGCCAGCAGCTTAGCCAGGTTGGGGACAGTTACCGGGGAGCTGTTTTTT TRBV11-3 TRBD1 once 17 TRBJ2-2
CASSVGGSGRAGDEQFF TGTGCCAGCAGCGTAGGCGGTAGCGGGAGGGCCGGAGATGAGCAGTTCTTC TRBV9 TRBD2 - 17 TRBJ2-1
CASSLHRDSPLHF TGTGCCAGCAGTCTCCACAGGGATTCACCCCTCCACTTT TRBV12-3/TRBV12-4 - - 13 TRBJ1-6
CASSLRGTANSPLHF TGTGCCAGCAGCTTAAGAGGGACAGCTAATTCACCCCTCCACTTT TRBV5-6 TRBD1 - 15 TRBJ1-6
CASSLGTRGSYEQYF TGCGCCAGCAGCTTGGGGACTAGGGGCTCCTACGAGCAGTACTTC TRBV5-1 TRBD2 - 15 TRBJ2-7
CASSPGADEQYF TGCGCCAGCAGCCCGGGAGCCGACGAGCAGTACTTC TRBV4-1 - - 12 TRBJ2-7
CAWILRTGGSYGYTF TGTGCCTGGATTCTTCGGACAGGGGGATCCTATGGCTACACCTTC TRBV30 TRBD1 - 15 TRBJ1-2
CASSPRQGVEGYTF TGTGCCAGCAGCCCCCGACAGGGGGTGGAAGGCTACACCTTC TRBV13 TRBD1 - 14 TRBJ1-2
CASSLPLTDTQYF TGTGCCAGCAGCTTACCCCTCACAGATACGCAGTATTTT TRBV7-9 - - 13 TRBJ2-3
CASGLWGGTGELFF TGTGCTAGTGGTTTGTGGGGGGGAACCGGGGAGCTGTTTTTT TRBV12-5 TRBD2 - 14 TRBJ2-2
CASSTRGDGNYGYTF TGTGCCAGCAGTACGCGCGGGGACGGCAACTATGGCTACACCTTC TRBV28 - - 15 TRBJ1-2
CASSHMSTYEQYF TGTGCCAGCAGCCACATGAGCACTTACGAGCAGTACTTC TRBV11-2 - - 13 TRBJ2-7
CASSFRTSGSSWETQYF TGCGCCAGCAGCTTCCGGACTAGCGGGAGTAGTTGGGAGACCCAGTACTTC TRBV5-1 TRBD2 - 17 TRBJ2-5
CASSLREGNQPQHF TGTGCCAGCAGTTTACGGGAGGGCAATCAGCCCCAGCATTTT TRBV28 - - 14 TRBJ1-5
CASSKRRFSRNSNQPQHF TGTGCCAGTAGTAAAAGGAGATTTAGTCGGAATAGCAATCAGCCCCAGCATTTT TRBV19 - - 18 TRBJ1-5
CASNALAAGGPDEQFF TGTGCCAGCAACGCTCTAGCTGCGGGAGGGCCGGATGAGCAGTTCTTC TRBV11-2 TRBD2 - 16 TRBJ2-1
CATSRDPASVPYEQYF TGTGCCACCAGCAGAGATCCGGCTAGCGTCCCCTACGAGCAGTACTTC TRBV15 - - 16 TRBJ2-7
CASSSGQGASPLHF TGTGCCAGCAGCTCAGGACAGGGGGCGTCACCCCTCCACTTT TRBV13 TRBD1 - 14 TRBJ1-6
CASSLNTAYKNIQYF TGTGCCAGCAGCTTAAACACAGCATACAAAAACATTCAGTACTTC TRBV7-9 - - 15 TRBJ2-4
CASSFSPTYEQYF TGTGCCAGCAGTTTCTCCCCCACATACGAGCAGTACTTC TRBV6-5 - - 13 TRBJ2-7
CASSEATSGPFYGEQFF TGTGCCAGCAGTGAAGCTACTAGCGGCCCGTTTTACGGTGAGCAGTTCTTC TRBV6-1 TRBD2 - 17 TRBJ2-1
CASSTVVPGENSPLHF TGCGCCAGCAGCACAGTCGTTCCAGGGGAAAATTCACCCCTCCACTTT TRBV5-1 - - 16 TRBJ1-6
CAWSLHRRQPNEKLFF TGTGCCTGGAGTCTCCACCGCAGACAGCCTAATGAAAAACTGTTTTTT TRBV30 - once 16 TRBJ1-4
CASSTGSINSPLHF TGTGCCAGCAGCACAGGGTCTATTAATTCACCCCTCCACTTT TRBV27 - - 14 TRBJ1-6
CASSLWGVRDPNEKLFF TGTGCCAGCAGCTTATGGGGGGTGCGAGACCCTAATGAAAAACTGTTTTTT TRBV7-3 - - 17 TRBJ1-4
CASSPDIARNYGYTF TGTGCCAGCAGCCCAGACATAGCTAGAAACTATGGCTACACCTTC TRBV7-6 - - 15 TRBJ1-2
CASSQDRGMSSYNEQFF TGTGCCAGCAGCCAAGATCGAGGTATGAGCTCCTACAATGAGCAGTTCTTC TRBV3-1/TRBV3-2 - - 17 TRBJ2-1
CSVTNTWTGGWYEQYF TGCAGCGTTACGAACACTTGGACAGGGGGCTGGTACGAGCAGTACTTC TRBV29-1 TRBD1 - 16 TRBJ2-7
CASKPDRGVNQPQHF TGTGCCAGCAAGCCGGACAGGGGAGTCAATCAGCCCCAGCATTTT TRBV27 TRBD1 once 15 TRBJ1-5
CASSFRASETQYF TGTGCCAGCAGTTTTCGGGCATCAGAGACCCAGTACTTC TRBV12-3/TRBV12-4 - - 13 TRBJ2-5
CASSFGVDTQYF TGTGCCAGCAGTTTTGGAGTAGATACGCAGTATTTT TRBV5-5 - - 12 TRBJ2-3
CASRPGQGVIATGELFF TGTGCCAGTAGACCCGGACAGGGGGTAATTGCCACCGGGGAGCTGTTTTTT TRBV19 TRBD1 - 17 TRBJ2-2
CASSVVGRTNYGYTF TGTGCCAGCAGCGTAGTGGGACGGACTAACTATGGCTACACCTTC TRBV9 - - 15 TRBJ1-2
CASSEGQGVTQYF TGTGCCAGCAGTGAGGGACAGGGGGTGACCCAGTACTTC TRBV25-1 TRBD1 - 13 TRBJ2-5
CASSFSQEHGYTF TGTGCCAGCAGTTTTAGTCAGGAGCACGGCTACACCTTC TRBV28 - - 13 TRBJ1-2
CASSYPGQGNTEAFF TGTGCCAGCAGTTACCCGGGGCAGGGGAACACTGAAGCTTTCTTT TRBV28 - - 15 TRBJ1-1
CASSHKQGALDTQYF TGCGCCAGCAGTCATAAACAGGGGGCGCTTGATACGCAGTATTTT TRBV4-3 TRBD1 once 15 TRBJ2-3